What follows is one TCR beta chain and its context. Its target is unknown. The sample originates from a study of OX40 agonist ivuxolimab in advanced cancers. Study-wide context: A partial response was reached by three patients: one with hepatocellular carcinoma and two with cutaneous melanoma. Whole-study findings and limits: Low normalized T-cell clonal expansion was also seen in some nonresponders. Antigen targets of the expanded peripheral T cells went undetermined.

Assay: immunoSEQ multiplex PCR; the TCRdb copy retains only in-frame clones and omits some. The sample has about 65,000 clones; 90% to 95% are singletons. V lost 6 bases to trimming and J lost 10 bases, with 12 bases between them. The germline V gene has CDR1 MNHGY and CDR2 SVAAGI. This CDR3 is 11 amino acids long. This chain uses TRBV6-9 with TRBJ1-1; D is perhaps TRBD1 (5 bases). This TCR was recovered from an adult with an advanced solid tumor such as melanoma, head and neck, liver or kidney cancer. This specimen consisted of CD4+ or CD8+ T cells sorted from blood, obtained in a trial of the OX40 agonist ivuxolimab. The CDR3 reads CASSRHGGAFF. The CDR3 DNA follows: TGTGCCAGCAGCCGTCACGGGGGAGCTTTCTTT.